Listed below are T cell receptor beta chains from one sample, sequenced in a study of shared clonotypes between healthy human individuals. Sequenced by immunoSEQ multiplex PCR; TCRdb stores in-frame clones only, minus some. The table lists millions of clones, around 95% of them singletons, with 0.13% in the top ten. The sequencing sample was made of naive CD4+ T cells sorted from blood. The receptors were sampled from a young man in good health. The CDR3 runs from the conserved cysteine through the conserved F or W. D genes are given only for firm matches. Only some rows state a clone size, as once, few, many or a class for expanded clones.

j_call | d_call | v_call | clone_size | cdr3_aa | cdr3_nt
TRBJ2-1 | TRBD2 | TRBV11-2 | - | CASSYGTSGRNEQFF | TGTGCCAGCAGCTATGGGACTAGCGGGAGGAATGAGCAGTTCTTC
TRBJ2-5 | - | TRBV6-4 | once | CASSPTMGETQYF | TGTGCCAGCAGTCCAACCATGGGGGAGACCCAGTACTTC
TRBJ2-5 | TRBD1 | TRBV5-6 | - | CASSLVGQGSVGETQYF | TGTGCCAGCAGCTTGGTCGGACAGGGGTCGGTGGGAGAGACCCAGTACTTC
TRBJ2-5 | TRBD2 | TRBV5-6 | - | CASSPSGTSNQETQYF | TGTGCCAGCAGCCCAAGCGGGACTAGCAACCAAGAGACCCAGTACTTC
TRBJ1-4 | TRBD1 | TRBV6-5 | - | CASRTGYSKLFF | TGTGCCAGCAGGACAGGGTACTCAAAACTGTTTTTT
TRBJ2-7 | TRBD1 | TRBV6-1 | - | CASSARGQGSFEQYF | TGTGCCAGCAGTGCCAGGGGACAGGGTAGTTTCGAGCAGTACTTC
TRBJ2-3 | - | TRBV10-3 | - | CAISEPPPDTQYF | TGTGCCATCAGTGAGCCCCCCCCAGATACGCAGTATTTT
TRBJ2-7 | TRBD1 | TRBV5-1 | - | CASSYGQGYEQYF | TGCGCCAGCAGCTACGGACAGGGCTACGAGCAGTACTTC
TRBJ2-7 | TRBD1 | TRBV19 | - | CASTPGQGNHEQYF | TGTGCCAGTACCCCGGGACAGGGGAACCACGAGCAGTACTTC
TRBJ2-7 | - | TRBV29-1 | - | CSVESGGYEQYF | TGCAGCGTTGAGAGTGGGGGCTACGAGCAGTACTTC
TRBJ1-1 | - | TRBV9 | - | CASSLRGSTEAFF | TGTGCCAGCAGTCTTAGGGGTAGCACTGAAGCTTTCTTT
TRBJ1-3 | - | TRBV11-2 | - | CASSSQINTIYF | TGTGCCAGCAGCTCACAAATAAACACCATATATTTT
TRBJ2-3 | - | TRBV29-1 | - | CSVESWARGTDTQYF | TGCAGCGTTGAATCGTGGGCCAGGGGCACAGATACGCAGTATTTT
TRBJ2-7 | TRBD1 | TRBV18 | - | CASSRTTGTGHEQYF | TGTGCCAGCTCTCGGACCACCGGGACAGGGCACGAGCAGTACTTC
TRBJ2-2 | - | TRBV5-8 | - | CASSLFRSYTGELFF | TGTGCCAGCAGCTTGTTCCGGAGCTACACCGGGGAGCTGTTTTTT
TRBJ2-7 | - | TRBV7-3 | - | CASSLSHASYEQYF | TGTGCCAGCAGCTTGTCCCATGCGTCCTACGAGCAGTACTTC
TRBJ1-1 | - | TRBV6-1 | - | CASTLRVSRNTEAFF | TGTGCCAGCACCCTCCGGGTGTCCAGGAACACTGAAGCTTTCTTT
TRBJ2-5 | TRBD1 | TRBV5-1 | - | CASRKIGTAQETQYF | TGCGCCAGTAGGAAAATTGGGACAGCCCAAGAGACCCAGTACTTC
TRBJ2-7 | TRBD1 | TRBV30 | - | CAWSVLPQGAGYEQYF | TGTGCCTGGAGTGTACTGCCACAGGGGGCGGGATACGAGCAGTACTTC
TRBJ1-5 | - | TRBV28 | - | CASNYVGKGVKGQPQHF | TGTGCCAGCAATTACGTGGGCAAGGGGGTAAAAGGCCAGCCCCAGCATTTT
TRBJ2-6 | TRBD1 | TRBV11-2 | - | CASSASGQIFSGANVLTF | TGTGCCAGCAGCGCTTCGGGACAGATCTTCTCTGGGGCCAACGTCCTGACTTTC
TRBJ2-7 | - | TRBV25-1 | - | CASSAIQGSEQYF | TGTGCCAGCAGTGCCATCCAGGGTAGCGAGCAGTACTTC
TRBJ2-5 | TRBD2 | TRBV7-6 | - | CASSKGTGGLLETQYF | TGTGCCAGCAGCAAGGGGACGGGAGGGCTGTTAGAGACCCAGTACTTC
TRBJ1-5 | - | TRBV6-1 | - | CASSEGIPQHF | TGTGCCAGCAGTGAAGGCATCCCCCAGCATTTT
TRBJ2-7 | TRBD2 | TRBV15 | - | CATSRGQSGRGYEQYF | TGTGCCACCAGCAGAGGACAGAGTGGGAGGGGATACGAGCAGTACTTC
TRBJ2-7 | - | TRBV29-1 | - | CSGTDSNHYEQYF | TGCAGCGGGACGGACAGTAATCACTACGAGCAGTACTTC
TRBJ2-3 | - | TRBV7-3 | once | CASSPGLTRPTDTQYF | TGTGCCAGCAGCCCCGGACTTACGAGGCCCACAGATACGCAGTATTTT
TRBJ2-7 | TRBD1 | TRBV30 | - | CATSRGRSYEQYF | TGTGCAACGAGCAGGGGGCGCTCCTACGAGCAGTACTTC
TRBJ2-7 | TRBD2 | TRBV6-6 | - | CASGSGTSGSGYEQYF | TGTGCCAGCGGATCCGGGACTAGCGGGAGTGGGTACGAGCAGTACTTC
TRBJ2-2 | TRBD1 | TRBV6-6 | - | CASSYSLVRGIGELFF | TGTGCCAGCAGTTACTCTCTTGTCAGGGGGATCGGGGAGCTGTTTTTT
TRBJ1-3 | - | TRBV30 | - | CAWGQPSYSGNTIYF | TGTGCCTGGGGACAGCCCTCCTACTCTGGAAACACCATATATTTT
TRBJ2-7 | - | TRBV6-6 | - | CASSPRDTEQYF | TGTGCCAGCAGCCCCCGGGACACCGAGCAGTACTTC
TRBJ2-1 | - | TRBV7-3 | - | CASRSAGTGSYNEQFF | TGTGCCAGCAGATCTGCCGGGACGGGCTCCTACAATGAGCAGTTCTTC
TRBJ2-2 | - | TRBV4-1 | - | CASSQQGQGGGELFF | TGCGCCAGCAGCCAACAGGGGCAGGGAGGCGGGGAGCTGTTTTTT
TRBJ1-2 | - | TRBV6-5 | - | CASSWRLGGGGYTF | TGTGCCAGCAGTTGGAGGCTGGGAGGTGGGGGCTACACCTTC
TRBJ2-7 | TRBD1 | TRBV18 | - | CASSRGTGGDYEQYF | TGTGCCAGCTCACGCGGGACAGGGGGCGACTACGAGCAGTACTTC
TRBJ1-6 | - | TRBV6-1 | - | CASSLQQHNSPLHF | TGTGCCAGCAGTTTACAGCAGCATAATTCACCCCTCCACTTT
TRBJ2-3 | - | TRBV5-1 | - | CASSSGSTDTQYF | TGCGCCAGCAGCTCAGGAAGCACAGATACGCAGTATTTT
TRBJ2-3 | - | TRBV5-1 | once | CASRPSVRGTDTQYF | TGCGCCAGCAGACCTAGTGTAAGAGGCACAGATACGCAGTATTTT
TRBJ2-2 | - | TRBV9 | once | CASSSRPGLVGELFF | TGTGCCAGCAGCTCGCGACCGGGGCTGGTCGGGGAGCTGTTTTTT
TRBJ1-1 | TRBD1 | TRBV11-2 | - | CASSPSSPGGNTEAFF | TGTGCCAGCAGCCCTTCCTCTCCAGGGGGGAACACTGAAGCTTTCTTT
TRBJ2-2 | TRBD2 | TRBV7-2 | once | CASSPRGLAGGTGELFF | TGTGCCAGCAGCCCCCGGGGACTAGCGGGGGGCACCGGGGAGCTGTTTTTT
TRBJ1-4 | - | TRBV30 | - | CAWSDGQLMNEKLFF | TGTGCCTGGAGTGACGGACAGCTAATGAATGAAAAACTGTTTTTT
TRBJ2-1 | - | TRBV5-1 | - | CASSTGSGLENEQFF | TGCGCCAGCAGCACTGGGTCCGGGCTCGAGAATGAGCAGTTCTTC
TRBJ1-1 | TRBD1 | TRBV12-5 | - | CASGLVRTGGGMNTEAFF | TGTGCTAGTGGTTTGGTAAGGACAGGGGGAGGAATGAACACTGAAGCTTTCTTT
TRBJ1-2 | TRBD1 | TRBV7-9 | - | CASSEGGEGYGYTF | TGTGCCAGCAGCGAAGGGGGCGAGGGCTATGGCTACACCTTC